This T cell receptor (beta chain) was observed in a study of lymphopenia after photon versus proton radiotherapy. This CDR3 spans 15 amino acids. Between the trimmed V and J ends, which lost 0 bases and 8 bases, there was a span of 13 bases. Germline CDR1 reads LGHNA; CDR2 reads YSLEER. TCRdb keeps only in-frame clones here, not all; method: immunoSEQ multiplex PCR. The table lists roughly 42,000 clones, roughly 87% of them singletons. The TCR comes from a man aged 40-49 years with gastric cancer. The sample in question was peripheral blood, obtained from a patient treated with photon-based radiotherapy. The chain recombines TRBV4-3 with TRBJ1-4; D ambiguous. The CDR3 reads CASSQDGPGQEKLFF. The CDR3 DNA reads as TGCGCCAGCAGCCAAGATGGCCCCGGGCAGGAAAAACTGTTTTTT.